The 31 T cell receptor beta chains listed next were all sequenced from one sample in a study of T cells in Graves' hyperthyroidism and ophthalmopathy. RNA transcripts yielded amplified TCR beta CDR3 regions. Using the HTBI primer set, a first-round RT-PCR was run on the TCR CDR3. Each CDR3 protein is one row after TCRdb ran MiXCR on the multiplex PCR reads. This sample has about 580,000 distinct CDR3 sequences; around 13% occur once, and the top ten carry 5.8%. Sequenced material: blood. The receptor set was obtained from a woman aged 30 to 39 with Graves' hyperthyroidism that later progressed to Graves' ophthalmopathy.

This clonotype occurred once. Relative to the germline gene, one junction end is altered; a read error may explain this. V and J are TRBV19 and TRBJ1-2; 9 bases match TRBD1. The CDR3 spans 14 residues. Germline V CDR1 and CDR2: LNHDA, SQIVND (reference sequence). This CDR3 is CASSIEGQGYGCTF. CDR3 bases: TGTGCCAGTAGTATAGAGGGACAGGGCTATGGCTGCACCTTC.

This clonotype appeared many times. The chain uses TRBV7-2 and TRBJ1-1, with 9 bases matching TRBD1. The CDR3 extends over 14 amino acids. Trimming took 5 bases from V and 5 from J; bases not matched to a gene: 6. CDR1 is SGHTA, CDR2 FQGNSA, per germline. The CDR3 coding sequence is TGTGCCAGCAGCCGACCGACAGGGGGAACTGAAGCTTTCTTT. Its protein product is CASSRPTGGTEAFF.

This clonotype was counted at least ten times. The chain has TRBV6-1 and TRBJ2-1, with 7 bases aligning to TRBD2. The CDR3 contains 14 residues. Unmatched junction bases numbered 7, after V lost 5 bases and J lost 6 bases. Germline loops: CDR1 MNHNS, CDR2 SASEGT. The CDR3 DNA sequence: TGTGCCAGCAGTAAAACTGGGAGGGGCAATGAGCAGTTCTTC. Translated, it gives CASSKTGRGNEQFF.

This clonotype was seen at least ten times. The V gene is TRBV19, the J gene TRBJ2-3; D ambiguous. This CDR3 spans 13 amino acids. The V gene lost 6 bases and the J gene lost 0 bases, with 7 bases spanning the gap. Germline CDR1 LNHDA, CDR2 SQIVND (reference sequence). The CDR3 coding sequence is TGTGCCAGTAGATTCGTTAGCACAGATACGCAGTATTTT. This codes for CASRFVSTDTQYF.

This clonotype was detected a few times. The chain combines TRBV7-2 with TRBJ2-3; possibly TRBD2 for D (5 bases). CDR1 and CDR2 (germline): SGHTA, FQGNSA. The V end lost 4 bases, the J end lost 0 bases, and 14 bases lay between the germline ends. This CDR3 region has 16 residues. The CDR3, as DNA: TGTGCCAGCAGCTCGTGGTATGGGGAGAGCACAGATACGCAGTATTTT. Amino acid sequence: CASSSWYGESTDTQYF. The full variable domain, in which reference TRBV7-2 and TRBJ2-3 provide the parts outside the CDR3, is GAGVSQSPSNKVTEKGKDVELRCDPISGHTALYWYRQSLGQGLEFLIYFQGNSAPDKSGLPSDRFSAERTGGSVSTLTIQRTQQEDSAVYLCASSSWYGESTDTQYFGPGTRLTVL.

This clonotype has ten or more counts. The rearrangement links TRBV5-5 to TRBJ2-7; tentative D call: TRBD1 (5 bases). Germline lookup yields CDR1 SGHKS and CDR2 YYEKEE (reference sequence). This CDR3 has 13 residues. V lost 7 bases, J lost 0 bases, and 11 bases lay in between. The CDR3 loop is CASHSTDSYEQYF. The DNA for the CDR3 is TGTGCCAGCCATTCGACAGACTCCTACGAGCAGTACTTC.

This clonotype was seen at least ten times. V and J are TRBV5-1 and TRBJ2-5; tentative D call: TRBD1 (7 bases). The CDR3 is 16 amino acids. The germline CDR1 and CDR2 sequences are SGHRS and YFSETQ. The V end lost 3 bases, the J end lost 6 bases, and 21 bases lay between the germline ends. The CDR3 region has the DNA TGCGCCAGCAGCTCCAGATCCTTGGCAGGGGGGAAGACCCAGTACTTC. The encoded protein is CASSSRSLAGGKTQYF.

This clonotype was counted at least ten times. The chain uses TRBV9 and TRBJ2-7, with D possibly being TRBD2 (6 bases). The V gene lost 0 bases and the J gene lost 1 base, with 8 bases spanning the gap. This CDR3 is built from 14 residues. Looked up from germline, CDR1 is SGDLS and CDR2 is YYNGEE. This chain's CDR3 is CASSVEAGSYEQYF. In nucleotides, the CDR3 is TGTGCCAGCAGCGTAGAGGCGGGGTCCTACGAGCAGTACTTC.

The CDR3 DNA reads TGTGCCAGCAGTCACACTTTCGTTGTGGGGGGACCCACTGAAGCTTTCTTT. It codes for CASSHTFVVGGPTEAFF. The chain couples TRBV27 to TRBJ1-1; possibly TRBD1 for D (5 bases). Trimming shortened V by 5 bases and J by 4 bases, and 23 bases separated the two germline ends. The CDR3 extends over 17 amino acids. CDR1 is MNHEY and CDR2 is SMNVEV in the germline V gene (reference sequence).

A few counts support this clonotype. J is TRBJ2-7 and V is TRBV18, with 12 bases matching TRBD1. Trimming cost V 3 bases and J 5 bases; bases outside gene matches: 5. Germline CDR1 is KGHSH and CDR2 is LQKENI. This CDR3 region has 15 residues. Here the CDR3 reads CASSPPGQGAHEQYF. The CDR3 DNA is TGTGCCAGCTCACCCCCGGGACAGGGGGCCCACGAGCAGTACTTC.

This clonotype was observed many times. The chain combines TRBV29-1 with TRBJ1-2, with 7 positions matching TRBD1. The trim removed 4 bases at V and 1 base at J, leaving 6 bases unmatched. The CDR3 length is 14 residues. Germline V gene data show CDR1 as SQVTM and CDR2 as ANQGSEA. This chain's CDR3 is CSVVQGFDNYGYTF. In DNA form, the CDR3 reads TGCAGCGTTGTACAGGGGTTTGATAACTATGGCTACACCTTC.

This clonotype appeared a few times. The chain links TRBV5-5 to TRBJ2-2; D is ambiguous. The V end lost 3 bases, the J end lost 3 bases, and 18 bases lay between the germline ends. The CDR3 covers 17 residues. Germline V gene data show CDR1 as SGHKS and CDR2 as YYEKEE (reference sequence). This CDR3 reads CASSSPKTTDHTGELFF. Written as DNA, the CDR3 is TGTGCCAGCAGCTCTCCTAAGACAACGGATCACACCGGGGAGCTGTTTTTT.

The sample holds many counts of this clonotype. The J gene is TRBJ2-2, the V gene TRBV7-3; D unclear. The CDR3 loop spans 13 amino acids. V was shortened by 5 bases and J by 6 bases, with 10 bases between the two germline ends. Germline V gives CDR1 SGHTA, CDR2 FQGTGA. The CDR3 region has the DNA TGTGCCAGCAGCACACCGGGCGCCGGGGAGCTGTTTTTT. Translated, it gives CASSTPGAGELFF.

This clonotype has a count of ten or more. J is TRBJ2-7 and V is TRBV11-2; no definite D call. The germline V gene encodes CDR1 SGHAT and CDR2 FQNNGV. The CDR3 contains 13 residues. Trimming shortened V by 1 base and J by 4 bases, and 8 bases separated the two germline ends. The CDR3 region has the DNA TGTGCCAGCAGCTTAGGTCCGGATTACGAGCAGTACTTC. Translating gives CASSLGPDYEQYF.

As to this clonotype: Since a much larger clone is just one base distant, this may be a read error. This chain links TRBV30 with TRBJ2-1, with 7 bases identical to TRBD1. V lost 0 bases, J lost 7 bases, and 12 bases stayed unmatched. CDR1 is GTSNPN, CDR2 SVGIG, per germline (reference sequence). The CDR3 sequence is 16 residues long. CDR3 loop: CAWSVARTGERNEQFF. The CDR3 DNA reads TGTGCCTGGAGTGTAGCGAGAACAGGGGAACGGAATGAGCAGTTCTTC.

There are many counts of this clonotype. J is TRBJ2-7 and V is TRBV12-3 or TRBV12-4; the match to TRBD1 covers 11 bases. There are 15 residues in the CDR3. The ends lost 6 bases at V and 1 base at J; junction bases unmatched: 5. The CDR3 nucleotides are TGTGCCAGCAGCACCGGGACAGGGGGTTCCTACGAGCAGTACTTC. Its translation is CASSTGTGGSYEQYF.

The table lists this clonotype with many counts. The chain links TRBV6-1 to TRBJ1-1; 8 bases fit TRBD1. V trimming: 5 bases; J trimming: 1 base; junction bases outside the gene matches: 9. The CDR3 extends over 16 amino acids. Per germline, CDR1 MNHNS and CDR2 SASEGT. The CDR3 sequence: CASSYAQGVANTEAFF. CDR3 nucleotides: TGTGCCAGCAGTTATGCACAGGGGGTCGCGAACACTGAAGCTTTCTTT.

This clonotype was recorded many times. J is TRBJ1-1 and V is TRBV15; D is unresolved. The length of the CDR3 is 12 residues. Germline V CDR1 and CDR2: LNHNV, YYDKDF (reference sequence). V dropped 6 bases and J dropped 0 bases, with 5 bases sitting between them. The CDR3 sequence: CATSWVNTEAFF. The CDR3, as DNA: TGTGCCACCAGTTGGGTGAACACTGAAGCTTTCTTT. The full variable domain, in which reference TRBV15 and TRBJ1-1 provide the parts outside the CDR3, is DAMVIQNPRYQVTQFGKPVTLSCSQTLNHNVMYWYQQKSSQAPKLLFHYYDKDFNNEADTPDNFQSRRPNTSFCFLDIRSPGLGDTAMYLCATSWVNTEAFFGQGTRLTVV.

The table lists this clonotype with a few counts. This sequence joins TRBV6-6 and TRBJ1-4, with D perhaps matching TRBD1 (5 bases). With 2 bases removed from V and 4 bases from J, the gap between germline ends came to 20 bases. CDR1 and CDR2 from the germline V gene are MNHNY and SVGAGI (reference sequence). The CDR3 length is 18 residues. CDR3 coding DNA: TGTGCCAGCAGTTACCCCAAACGGGCAGGGAATTATAATGAAAAACTGTTTTTT. Translation: CASSYPKRAGNYNEKLFF.

At least ten counts were recorded for this clonotype. The V call is TRBV6-2 or TRBV6-3, the J call TRBJ1-5, with no clear D. V was trimmed by 2 bases and J by 5 bases, leaving 13 bases between them. The germline CDR1 and CDR2 sequences are MNHEY and SVGEGT. The CDR3 contains 15 residues. CDR3 sequence reads: CASSYGSGKYQPQHF. The CDR3 DNA sequence: TGTGCCAGCAGTTACGGGTCGGGTAAATATCAGCCCCAGCATTTT.

V and J are TRBV18 and TRBJ1-2; D is perhaps TRBD1 (5 bases). The CDR3 is made up of 16 amino acids. CDR1 KGHSH and CDR2 LQKENI come from the germline V gene. The V end was cut by 3 bases, the J end by 2 bases, with 16 bases between. The CDR3 sequence is CASSPQNPGGNYGYTF. The CDR3 nucleotides read TGTGCCAGCTCACCGCAAAATCCGGGGGGGAACTATGGCTACACCTTC.

This clonotype was picked up many times. The rearrangement links TRBV28 to TRBJ2-7; D is perhaps TRBD1 or TRBD2 (5 bases each). Trimming pared 6 bases from V and 0 bases from J, leaving 18 bases between. CDR3 length: 16 residues. Germline V gene sequence: CDR1 MDHEN, CDR2 SYDVKM. The CDR3 loop is CASSQRPGRGSYEQYF. The CDR3 DNA reads as TGTGCCAGCAGCCAAAGACCGGGACGGGGCTCCTACGAGCAGTACTTC.

This chain connects TRBV27 to TRBJ2-7, with D hard to call. The germline V gene encodes CDR1 MNHEY and CDR2 SMNVEV (reference sequence). The ends were cut back, 5 bases at V and 2 bases at J, with 10 bases in the middle. The CDR3 sequence is 13 residues long. The CDR3 DNA reads TGTGCCAGCAGTCCAATGGTAACCTACGAGCAGTACTTC. This codes for CASSPMVTYEQYF.

This clonotype was seen many times. The V and J genes are TRBV5-5 and TRBJ1-1; no definite D call. Trimming took 2 bases from V and 2 from J, leaving 13 bases between them. There are 15 residues in the CDR3. CDR1 is SGHKS and CDR2 is YYEKEE in the germline V gene (reference sequence). The CDR3 loop reads CASSFRSNYNTEAFF. The CDR3 DNA sequence: TGTGCCAGCAGCTTCAGATCAAACTATAACACTGAAGCTTTCTTT.

In its sample, this clonotype was seen many times. The V gene is TRBV14, the J gene TRBJ2-7, with D unresolved. Germline loops: CDR1 SGHDN, CDR2 FVKESK. V lost 4 bases and J 2 bases, leaving 6 bases between the germline ends. The CDR3 sequence is 12 residues long. Here the CDR3 reads CASSPGPYEQYF. DNA for the CDR3: TGTGCCAGCAGCCCCGGACCCTACGAGCAGTACTTC. Supplemented by reference TRBV14 and TRBJ2-7, the full variable domain reads EAGVTQFPSHSVIEKGQTVTLRCDPISGHDNLYWYRRVMGKEIKFLLHFVKESKQDESGMPNNRFLAERTGGTYSTLKVQPAELEDSGVYFCASSPGPYEQYFGPGTRLTVT.

The chain is built from TRBV7-9 and TRBJ2-1; D not certain. The CDR3 contains 11 residues. Germline CDR1 is SEHNR and CDR2 is FQNEAQ (reference sequence). V was clipped by 7 bases and J by 7 bases, with 8 bases between them. CDR3: CASTPRNEQFF. As DNA, the CDR3 is TGTGCCAGCACACCGCGAAATGAGCAGTTCTTC.

This clonotype was counted many times. The chain combines TRBV4-1 with TRBJ1-2, with D perhaps matching TRBD1 (6 bases). Trimming left V 2 bases short and J 0 bases short, with 7 bases between. CDR1 and CDR2 (germline): MGHRA, YSYEKL. This CDR3 contains 14 residues. The chain's CDR3 is CASSQQGTNYGYTF. The CDR3 DNA reads as TGCGCCAGCAGCCAACAGGGGACTAACTATGGCTACACCTTC.

The chain recombines TRBV3-1 with TRBJ1-5; TRBD1 might be the D (5 bases). Germline V CDR1 and CDR2: LGHDT, YNNKEL (reference sequence). There are 13 residues in the CDR3. Deletions cut 8 bases from V and 3 bases from J, with 11 bases between. CDR3 DNA sequence: TGTGCCAGCGGCATGACAGACAATCAGCCCCAGCATTTT. It is translated as CASGMTDNQPQHF.

This clonotype has a handful of counts. This chain links TRBV29-1 with TRBJ2-1; 9 bases match TRBD1. The CDR3 has 14 residues. V trimming: 6 bases; J trimming: 4 bases; junction bases outside the gene matches: 7. Germline loops: CDR1 SQVTM, CDR2 ANQGSEA. CDR3 sequence reads: CSVAGTGHYNEQFF. CDR3 sequence (DNA): TGCAGCGTGGCCGGGACAGGGCATTACAATGAGCAGTTCTTC.

The V call is TRBV14, the J call TRBJ1-1, with D tentatively TRBD1 (5 bases). CDR1 is SGHDN, CDR2 FVKESK, per germline. Trimming took 5 bases from V and 0 from J, leaving 13 bases between them. The CDR3 totals 15 residues. The CDR3 loop is CASSFRRDLNTEAFF. The CDR3 DNA reads as TGTGCCAGCAGCTTCAGGAGGGACCTGAACACTGAAGCTTTCTTT.

This clonotype was recorded many times. This chain links TRBV6-1 with TRBJ1-2; D call uncertain. Germline assignment: CDR1 MNHNS and CDR2 SASEGT. This CDR3 comprises 12 residues. The V and J ends lost 5 bases and 8 bases respectively, with 12 bases between them. CDR3 in amino acids: CASSPAGRGYTF. The CDR3 DNA sequence: TGTGCCAGCAGTCCGGCAGGTCGGGGCTACACCTTC.